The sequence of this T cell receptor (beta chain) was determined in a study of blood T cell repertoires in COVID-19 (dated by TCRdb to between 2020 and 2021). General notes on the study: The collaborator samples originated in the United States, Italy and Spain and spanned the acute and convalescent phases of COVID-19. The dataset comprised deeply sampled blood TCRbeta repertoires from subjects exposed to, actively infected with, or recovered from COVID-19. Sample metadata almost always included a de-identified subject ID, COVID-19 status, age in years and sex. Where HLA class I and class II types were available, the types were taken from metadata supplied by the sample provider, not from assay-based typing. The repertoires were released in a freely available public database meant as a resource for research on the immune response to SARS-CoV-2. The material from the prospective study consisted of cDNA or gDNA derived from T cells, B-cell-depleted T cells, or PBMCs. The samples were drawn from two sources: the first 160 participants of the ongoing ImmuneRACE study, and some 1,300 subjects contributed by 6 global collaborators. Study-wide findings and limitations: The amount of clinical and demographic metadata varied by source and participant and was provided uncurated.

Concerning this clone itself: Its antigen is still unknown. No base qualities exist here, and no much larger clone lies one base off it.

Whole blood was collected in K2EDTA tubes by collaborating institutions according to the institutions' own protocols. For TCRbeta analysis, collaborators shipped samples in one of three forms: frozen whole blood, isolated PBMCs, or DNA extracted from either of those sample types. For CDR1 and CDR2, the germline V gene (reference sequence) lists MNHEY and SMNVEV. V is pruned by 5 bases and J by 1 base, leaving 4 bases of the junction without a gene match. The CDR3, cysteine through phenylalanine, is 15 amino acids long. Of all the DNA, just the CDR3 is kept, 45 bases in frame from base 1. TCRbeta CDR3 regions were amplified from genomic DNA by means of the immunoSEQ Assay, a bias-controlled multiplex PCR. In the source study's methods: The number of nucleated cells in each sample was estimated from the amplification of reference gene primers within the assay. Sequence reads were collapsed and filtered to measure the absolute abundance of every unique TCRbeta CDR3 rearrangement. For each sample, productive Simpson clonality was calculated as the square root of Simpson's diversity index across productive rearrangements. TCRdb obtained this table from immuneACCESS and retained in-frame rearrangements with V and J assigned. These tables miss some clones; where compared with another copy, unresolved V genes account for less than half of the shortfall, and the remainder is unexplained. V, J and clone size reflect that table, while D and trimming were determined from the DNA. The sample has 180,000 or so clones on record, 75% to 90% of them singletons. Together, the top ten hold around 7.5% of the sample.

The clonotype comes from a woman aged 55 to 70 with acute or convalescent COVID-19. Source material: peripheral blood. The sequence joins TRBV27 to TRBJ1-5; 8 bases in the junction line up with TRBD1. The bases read TGTGCCAGCAGTCCGCGGACAGGGAGCAATCAGCCCCAGCATTTT. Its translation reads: CASSPRTGSNQPQHF.